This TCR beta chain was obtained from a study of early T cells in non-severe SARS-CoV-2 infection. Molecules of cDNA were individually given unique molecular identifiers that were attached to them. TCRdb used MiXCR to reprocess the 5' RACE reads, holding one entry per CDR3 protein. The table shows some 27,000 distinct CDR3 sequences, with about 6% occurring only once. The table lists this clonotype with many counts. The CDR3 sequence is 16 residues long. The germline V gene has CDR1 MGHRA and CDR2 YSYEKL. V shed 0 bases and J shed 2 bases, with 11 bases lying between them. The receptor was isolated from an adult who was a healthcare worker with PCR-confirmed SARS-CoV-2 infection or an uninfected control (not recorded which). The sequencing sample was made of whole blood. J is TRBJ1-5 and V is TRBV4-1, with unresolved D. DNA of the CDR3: TGCGCCAGCAGCCAAGATTCGCCACGGGGCAATCAGCCCCAGCATTTT. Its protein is CASSQDSPRGNQPQHF.